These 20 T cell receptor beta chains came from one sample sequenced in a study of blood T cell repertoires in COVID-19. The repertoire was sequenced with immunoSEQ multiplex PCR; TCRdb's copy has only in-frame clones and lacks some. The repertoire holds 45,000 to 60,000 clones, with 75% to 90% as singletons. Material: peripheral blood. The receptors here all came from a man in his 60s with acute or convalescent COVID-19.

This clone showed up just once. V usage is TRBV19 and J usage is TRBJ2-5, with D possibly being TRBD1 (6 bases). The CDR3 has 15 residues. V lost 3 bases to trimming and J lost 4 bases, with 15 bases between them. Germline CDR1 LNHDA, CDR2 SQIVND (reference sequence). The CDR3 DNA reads TGTGCCAGTAGTATGGGCGTAGGCAGGGGAGAGACCCAGTACTTC. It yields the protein CASSMGVGRGETQYF.

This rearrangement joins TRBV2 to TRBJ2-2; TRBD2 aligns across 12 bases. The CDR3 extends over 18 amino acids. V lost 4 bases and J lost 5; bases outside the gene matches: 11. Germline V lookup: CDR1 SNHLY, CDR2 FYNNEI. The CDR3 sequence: CASSVRTSGTAGTGELFF. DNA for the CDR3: TGTGCCAGCAGTGTTAGGACTAGCGGGACCGCGGGGACCGGGGAGCTGTTTTTT.

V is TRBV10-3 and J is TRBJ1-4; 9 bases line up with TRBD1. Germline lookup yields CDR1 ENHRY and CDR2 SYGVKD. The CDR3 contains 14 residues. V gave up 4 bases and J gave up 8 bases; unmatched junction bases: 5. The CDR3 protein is CAISAGTGPEKLFF. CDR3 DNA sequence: TGTGCCATCAGTGCGGGGACAGGGCCGGAAAAACTGTTTTTT.

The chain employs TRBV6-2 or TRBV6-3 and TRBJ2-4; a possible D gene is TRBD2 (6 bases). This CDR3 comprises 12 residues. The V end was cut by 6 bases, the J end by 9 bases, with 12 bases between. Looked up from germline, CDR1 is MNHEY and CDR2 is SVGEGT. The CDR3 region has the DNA TGTGCCAGCAGCCCAGAGCGGGCCATTCAGTACTTC. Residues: CASSPERAIQYF.

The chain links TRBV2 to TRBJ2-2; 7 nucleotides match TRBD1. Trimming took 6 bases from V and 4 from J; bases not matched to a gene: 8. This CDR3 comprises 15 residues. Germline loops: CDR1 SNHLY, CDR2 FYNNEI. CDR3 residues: CASRDGTVPTGELFF. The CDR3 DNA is TGTGCCAGCAGGGACGGGACAGTACCCACCGGGGAGCTGTTTTTT.

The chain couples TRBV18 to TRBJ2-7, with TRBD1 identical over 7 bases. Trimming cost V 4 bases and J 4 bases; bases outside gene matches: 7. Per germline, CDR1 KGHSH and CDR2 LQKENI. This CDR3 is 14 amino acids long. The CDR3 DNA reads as TGTGCCAGCTCACAATCCCAGGGGGAGTACGAGCAGTACTTC. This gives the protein CASSQSQGEYEQYF.

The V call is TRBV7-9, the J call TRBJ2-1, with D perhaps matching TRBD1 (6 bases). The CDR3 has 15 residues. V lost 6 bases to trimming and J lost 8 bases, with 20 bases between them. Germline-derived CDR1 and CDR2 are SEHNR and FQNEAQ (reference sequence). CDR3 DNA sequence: TGTGCCAGCAGGAAGCAGGGGAGTTTTTTGGATGAGCAGTTCTTC. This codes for CASRKQGSFLDEQFF. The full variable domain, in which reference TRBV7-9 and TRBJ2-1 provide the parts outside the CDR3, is DTGVSQNPRHKITKRGQNVTFRCDPISEHNRLYWYRQTLGQGPEFLTYFQNEAQLEKSRLLSDRFSAERPKGSFSTLEIQRTEQGDSAMYLCASRKQGSFLDEQFFGPGTRLTVL.

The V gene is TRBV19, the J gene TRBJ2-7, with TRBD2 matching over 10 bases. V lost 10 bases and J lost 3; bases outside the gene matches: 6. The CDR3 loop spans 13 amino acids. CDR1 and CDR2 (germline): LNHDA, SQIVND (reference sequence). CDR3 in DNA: TGTGCCACCTCTTGGACTAGCGGCTACGAGCAGTACTTC. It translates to CATSWTSGYEQYF.

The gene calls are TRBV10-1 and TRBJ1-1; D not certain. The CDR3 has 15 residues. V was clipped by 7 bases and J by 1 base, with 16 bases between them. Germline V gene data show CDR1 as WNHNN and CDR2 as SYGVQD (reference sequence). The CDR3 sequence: CASKGDGTPNTEAFF. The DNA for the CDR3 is TGCGCCAGCAAAGGAGACGGAACGCCGAACACTGAAGCTTTCTTT.

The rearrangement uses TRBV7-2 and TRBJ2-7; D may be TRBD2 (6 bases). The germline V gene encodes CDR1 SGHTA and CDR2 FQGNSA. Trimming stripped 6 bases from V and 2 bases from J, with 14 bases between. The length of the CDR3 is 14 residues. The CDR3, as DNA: TGTGCCAGCAGTAAGACGGGAGTCCCCTACGAGCAGTACTTC. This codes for CASSKTGVPYEQYF.

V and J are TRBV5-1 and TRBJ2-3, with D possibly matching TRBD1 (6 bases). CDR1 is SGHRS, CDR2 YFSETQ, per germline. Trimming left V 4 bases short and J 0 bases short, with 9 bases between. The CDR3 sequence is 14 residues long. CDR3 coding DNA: TGCGCCAGCAGCCCAGGACAGAGCACAGATACGCAGTATTTT. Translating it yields CASSPGQSTDTQYF.

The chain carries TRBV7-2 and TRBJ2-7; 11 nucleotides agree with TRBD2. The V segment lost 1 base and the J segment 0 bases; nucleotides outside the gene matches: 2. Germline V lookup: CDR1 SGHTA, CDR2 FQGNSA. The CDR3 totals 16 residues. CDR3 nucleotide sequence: TGTGCCAGCAGCTTAGGACTAGCGGGGTACTCCTACGAGCAGTACTTC. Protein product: CASSLGLAGYSYEQYF.

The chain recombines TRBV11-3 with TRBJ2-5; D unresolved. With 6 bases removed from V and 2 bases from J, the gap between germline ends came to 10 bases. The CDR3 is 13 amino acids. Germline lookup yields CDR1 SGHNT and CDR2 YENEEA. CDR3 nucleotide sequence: TGTGCCAGCAGTGAGACAAGGCAAGAGACCCAGTACTTC. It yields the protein CASSETRQETQYF.

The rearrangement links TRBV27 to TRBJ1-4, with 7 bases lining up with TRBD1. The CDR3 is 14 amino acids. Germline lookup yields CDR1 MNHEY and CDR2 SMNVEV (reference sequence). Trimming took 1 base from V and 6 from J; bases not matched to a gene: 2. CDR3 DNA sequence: TGTGCCAGCAGTTTATACAGGGGCGATGAAAAACTGTTTTTT. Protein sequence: CASSLYRGDEKLFF.

CDR3 DNA sequence: TGCGCCAGCAGCCAAGCCACAGGACTAGCGGGAGGATTTAGCACAGATACGCAGTATTTT. Protein sequence: CASSQATGLAGGFSTDTQYF. The V call is TRBV4-1, the J call TRBJ2-3; 14 bases align to TRBD2. Losses at the gene ends were 1 base for V and 0 bases for J; bases not matched to a gene: 9. CDR3 length equals 20 residues. The germline V gene has CDR1 MGHRA and CDR2 YSYEKL.

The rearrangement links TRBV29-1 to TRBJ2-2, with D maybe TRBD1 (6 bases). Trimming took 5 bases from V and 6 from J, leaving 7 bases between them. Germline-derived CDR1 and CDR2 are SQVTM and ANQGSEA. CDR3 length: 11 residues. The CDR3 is CSVPGAGELFF. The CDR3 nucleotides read TGCAGCGTTCCAGGGGCCGGGGAGCTGTTTTTT.

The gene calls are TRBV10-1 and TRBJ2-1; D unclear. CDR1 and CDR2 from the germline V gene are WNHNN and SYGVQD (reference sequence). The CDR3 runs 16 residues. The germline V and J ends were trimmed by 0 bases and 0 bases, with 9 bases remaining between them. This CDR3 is CASSESPFSSYNEQFF. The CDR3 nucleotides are TGCGCCAGCAGTGAGTCCCCGTTTAGCTCCTACAATGAGCAGTTCTTC.

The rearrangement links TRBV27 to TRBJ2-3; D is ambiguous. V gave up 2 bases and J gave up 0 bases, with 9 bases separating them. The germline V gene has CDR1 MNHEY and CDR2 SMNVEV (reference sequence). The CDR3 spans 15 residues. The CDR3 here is CASSLAEASTDTQYF. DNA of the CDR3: TGTGCCAGCAGTTTAGCGGAAGCTAGCACAGATACGCAGTATTTT.

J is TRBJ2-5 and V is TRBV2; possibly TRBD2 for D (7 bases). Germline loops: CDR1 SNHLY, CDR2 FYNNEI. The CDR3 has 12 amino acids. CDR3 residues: CAGGGGLETQYF. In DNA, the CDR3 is TGTGCTGGGGGCGGGGGCTTGGAGACCCAGTACTTC. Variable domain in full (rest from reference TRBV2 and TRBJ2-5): EPEVTQTPSHQVTQMGQEVILRCVPISNHLYFYWYRQILGQKVEFLVSFYNNEISEKSEIFDDQFSVERPDGSNFTLKIRSTKLEDSAMYFCAGGGGLETQYFGPGTRLLVL.

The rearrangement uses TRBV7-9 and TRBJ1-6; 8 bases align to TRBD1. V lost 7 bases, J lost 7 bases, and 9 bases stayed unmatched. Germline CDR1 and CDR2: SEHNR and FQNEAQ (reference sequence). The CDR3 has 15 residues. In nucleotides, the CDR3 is TGTGCCAGCAAACAGGGATCAGGGGGCAATTCACCCCTCCACTTT. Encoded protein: CASKQGSGGNSPLHF. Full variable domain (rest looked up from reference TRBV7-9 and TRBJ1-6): DTGVSQNPRHKITKRGQNVTFRCDPISEHNRLYWYRQTLGQGPEFLTYFQNEAQLEKSRLLSDRFSAERPKGSFSTLEIQRTEQGDSAMYLCASKQGSGGNSPLHFGNGTRLTVT.